A selection of T cell receptor beta chains follows, all from one sample in a study of T cells in Graves' hyperthyroidism and ophthalmopathy. MiXCR was run by TCRdb on the multiplex PCR reads, yielding one entry per CDR3 protein. The data show fewer than 350,000 distinct CDR3 sequences, 15% to 20% seen once. Material: blood. The receptors stem from a woman aged 35 to 49 with Graves' ophthalmopathy. The CDR3 runs from the conserved cysteine through the conserved F or W. The order of the fields is V gene, D gene, J gene, clone size, CDR3 DNA, CDR3 protein. The D gene is left open where the match is weak. Clone size is not always given. Where it is, it says once, few, many or a class for expanded clones.

TRBV11-2	-	TRBJ2-3	many	TGTGCCAGCAGAAGCGGGCAGGACCGCACAGATACGCAGTATTTT	CASRSGQDRTDTQYF
TRBV5-5	-	TRBJ1-1	many	TGTGCCAGCAGTTTCGGACAGTGGAACACTGAAGCTTTCTTT	CASSFGQWNTEAFF
TRBV30	TRBD1	TRBJ2-2	many	TGTGCCTGGAGTGTACAGGGGGCCGGTGAGCTGTTTTTT	CAWSVQGAGELFF
TRBV28	TRBD2	TRBJ2-7	many	TGTGCCAGCAGTTTAAGCCAGGGACTATCCTACGAGCAGTACTTC	CASSLSQGLSYEQYF
TRBV12-3/TRBV12-4	-	TRBJ2-5	-	TGTGCCAGCATTCCCCAGGTGGCAGACTCCCAAGAGACCCAGTACTTC	CASIPQVADSQETQYF
TRBV6-5	TRBD1	TRBJ1-5	many	TGTGCCAGCAGCTCCTCCGGGACAGATAATCAGCCCCAGCATTTT	CASSSSGTDNQPQHF
TRBV27	TRBD1	TRBJ2-5	-	TGTGCCAGCAACGGACAGGGTATAGGGGAGACCCAGTACTTC	CASNGQGIGETQYF
TRBV7-2	-	TRBJ2-7	many	TGTGCCAGCAGCTTTTCCGATGGGGGTATCTACGAGCAGTACTTC	CASSFSDGGIYEQYF
TRBV28	TRBD1	TRBJ1-1	many	TGTGCCAGCAGTCCTCCCGGGACAGGGTACGAAGCTTTCTTT	CASSPPGTGYEAFF
TRBV3-1	TRBD2	TRBJ2-7	many	TGTGCCAGCAGCACTCTAGCGGGAGGGATCTCCTACGAGCAGTACTTC	CASSTLAGGISYEQYF
TRBV20-1	TRBD1	TRBJ1-5	-	TGCAGTGCTGAGACCGGGACAGGGGTACAGCCCCAGCATTTT	CSAETGTGVQPQHF
TRBV12-3/TRBV12-4	-	TRBJ2-2	many	TGTGCCAGCAGCGCTGCCGGGGAGCTGTTTTTT	CASSAAGELFF
TRBV27	TRBD1	TRBJ1-2	-	TGTGCCAGCAGTTTGGCGTCAGGGGGTAACTATGGCTACACCTTC	CASSLASGGNYGYTF
TRBV11-1	TRBD1	TRBJ1-4	many	TGTGCCAGCAGCGCCACAACAGGGGGCTACGGATCAACTAATGAAAAACTGTTTTTT	CASSATTGGYGSTNEKLFF
TRBV6-5	-	TRBJ1-1	many	TGTGCCAGCGGCAGGGTTTGGAACACTGAAGCTTTCTTT	CASGRVWNTEAFF
TRBV12-3/TRBV12-4	-	TRBJ1-1	many	TGTGCCAGCAGTTTTACAGGGTCCGGAAACACTGAAGCTTTCTTT	CASSFTGSGNTEAFF
TRBV6-5	-	TRBJ1-1	many	TGTGCCAGCAGTTACCGACGGGAAGCCAAGCGAGCTTTCTTT	CASSYRREAKRAFF
TRBV4-1	-	TRBJ2-3	many	TGCGCCAGCAGCCAAGATCCTGGGTACACAGATACGCAGTATTTT	CASSQDPGYTDTQYF
TRBV12-3/TRBV12-4	TRBD2	TRBJ2-2	-	TGTGCCAGCAGTTTCTGGACTAGCGGACCGAACACCGGGGAGCTGTTTTTT	CASSFWTSGPNTGELFF
TRBV18	-	TRBJ2-5	many	TGTGCCAGCTCACCACCGGGAGAGACCCAGTACTTC	CASSPPGETQYF
TRBV28	-	TRBJ2-5	many	TGTGCCAGCAGTTCCCGAGGGGAGACCCAGTACTTC	CASSSRGETQYF
TRBV28	-	TRBJ2-2	many	TGTGCCAGCAGTTTCAAACAGGGCATGGGGAACACCGGGGAGCTGTTTTTT	CASSFKQGMGNTGELFF
TRBV11-2	TRBD1	TRBJ2-5	many	TGTGCCAGCAGTTCAACAGGGGGCGCGGAGACCCAGTACTTC	CASSSTGGAETQYF
TRBV11-2	-	TRBJ2-7	many	TGTGCCAGCAGCCAATGGGGCGGTTACGAGCAGTACTTC	CASSQWGGYEQYF
TRBV28	-	TRBJ1-1	many	TGTGCCAGCAGTCCGACCACAGGAAACACTGAAGCTTTCTTT	CASSPTTGNTEAFF
TRBV12-3/TRBV12-4	TRBD2	TRBJ2-2	-	TGTGCCAGCAGCGCACCGGGGACTAGGAACACCGGGGAGCTGTTTTTT	CASSAPGTRNTGELFF
TRBV7-8	-	TRBJ2-7	-	TGTGCCAGCAGTCCACGAACCGGGACGCCAACCTACGAGCAGTACTTC	CASSPRTGTPTYEQYF
TRBV5-1	-	TRBJ1-5	many	TGCGCCAGCAGCGTTACAGGGCAGGGGCAGCCCCAGCATTTT	CASSVTGQGQPQHF
TRBV7-3	-	TRBJ2-7	-	TGTGCCAGCAGCTTTTCGTTAAGGGATCCTCCTGGGGAGCAGTACTTC	CASSFSLRDPPGEQYF
TRBV9	-	TRBJ1-2	many	TGTGCCAGCAGCGTAGAAGCCGCAGGGGCGGACTATGGCTACACCTTC	CASSVEAAGADYGYTF
TRBV7-9	TRBD2	TRBJ2-7	many	TGTGCCAGCAGCTTAGTTCGCGGGAGAGCCGAGCAGTACTTC	CASSLVRGRAEQYF
TRBV6-1	-	TRBJ2-4	many	TGTGCCAGCAGTGAACGGTGGACCAAAAACATTCAGTACTTC	CASSERWTKNIQYF
TRBV5-1	-	TRBJ2-2	many	TGCGCCAGCAGCTTGGCCGGGGTAGCGGCCCAGGGGGAGCTGTTTTTT	CASSLAGVAAQGELFF
TRBV6-2/TRBV6-3	TRBD2	TRBJ2-7	many	TGTGCCAGCAGTTACTCCGGACTAGCGGGGGGCGAGCAGTACTTC	CASSYSGLAGGEQYF
TRBV20-1	TRBD2	TRBJ2-5	many	TGCAGTGCTATCCCGGGACTAGCGGGAGTTGGAGAGACCCAGTACTTC	CSAIPGLAGVGETQYF
TRBV4-1	-	TRBJ2-7	many	TGCGCCAGCAGCCAAGGAGATGGGGAGCAGTACTTC	CASSQGDGEQYF
TRBV11-2	TRBD1	TRBJ1-2	many	TGTGCCAGCAGCTCCTGGACAGGCTATGGCTACACCTTC	CASSSWTGYGYTF
TRBV5-1	-	TRBJ1-3	many	TGCGCCAGCAGCTTGGGGACTCCAATATCTGGAAACACCATATATTTT	CASSLGTPISGNTIYF
TRBV6-5	-	TRBJ2-7	-	TGTGCCAGCAGTTACTCGATCGGGTTTATCTACGAGCAGTACTTC	CASSYSIGFIYEQYF
TRBV6-2/TRBV6-3	-	TRBJ1-5	many	TGTGCCAGCAGCTTTAGGCACCTGAGGGGGTATCAGCCCCAGCATTTT	CASSFRHLRGYQPQHF
TRBV2	-	TRBJ1-2	many	TGTGCCAGCAGTGACTCGGGAAGGGGTGGCTACACCTTC	CASSDSGRGGYTF
TRBV27	TRBD1	TRBJ1-1	-	TGTGCCAGCAGTTCTACAGTCCCCTCCCCGGGACAGGTGAGAAACACTGAAGCTTTCTTT	CASSSTVPSPGQVRNTEAFF
TRBV4-2	-	TRBJ1-2	many	TGTGCCAGCAGCCAGCCTCGGACGGCTAACTATGGCTACACCTTC	CASSQPRTANYGYTF
TRBV12-3/TRBV12-4	-	TRBJ1-2	many	TGTGCCAGCAGTTTATATAGGAGGGCGGAATATGGCTACACCTTC	CASSLYRRAEYGYTF
TRBV27	TRBD2	TRBJ2-7	-	TGTGCCAGCAACCGCCGACTAGCGGGAGCCGAGCAGTACTTC	CASNRRLAGAEQYF
TRBV7-3	-	TRBJ2-5	-	TGTGCCAGCAGCTTAGGCGGGGAGGCGCAAGAGACCCAGTACTTC	CASSLGGEAQETQYF
TRBV13	-	TRBJ2-7	many	TGTGCCAGCAGCCTCAGTTTCGCCGGATTTACAATAGGGCCCTCCTACGAGCAGTACTTC	CASSLSFAGFTIGPSYEQYF
TRBV5-1	TRBD2	TRBJ2-7	many	TGCGCCAGCAGCAGTAGCGGGAGTCGCCACGAGCAGTACTTC	CASSSSGSRHEQYF
TRBV27	-	TRBJ2-7	-	TGTGCCAGCAGTCTCGGTTCAGCGGAGCCCCGGTACGAGCAGTCCTTC	CASSLGSAEPRYEQSF
TRBV27	-	TRBJ2-6	many	TGTGCCAGCAGAGCAGGGTTCTCACGTGGGGCCAACGTCCTGACTTTC	CASRAGFSRGANVLTF
TRBV12-3/TRBV12-4	TRBD1	TRBJ1-2	many	TGTGCCAGCAGGGGATCGGGACAGAGCGGCTACACCTTC	CASRGSGQSGYTF
TRBV18	TRBD2	TRBJ2-7	many	TGTGCCAGCTCACCAATGGGACTAGCTAACGAGCAGTACTTC	CASSPMGLANEQYF
TRBV30	-	TRBJ2-7	many	TGTGCCTGGAGTGCAGGGGTCGAGCAGTACTTC	CAWSAGVEQYF
TRBV11-2	TRBD2	TRBJ2-7	many	TGTGCCAGCAGCTTAAGGCGGAGGGAGGCTAGCGGGAGTCGAGAGCAGTACTTC	CASSLRRREASGSREQYF
TRBV6-1	TRBD1	TRBJ1-5	few	TGTGCCAGCAGTGAAACAGGGGGCTGGGATCAGCCCCAGCATTTT	CASSETGGWDQPQHF
TRBV6-5	-	TRBJ2-5	many	TGTGCCAGCAATTCCCTAGGGCGGGATCAAGAGACCCAGTACTTC	CASNSLGRDQETQYF
TRBV12-3/TRBV12-4	-	TRBJ2-7	many	TGTGCCAGCAGTTTAGCCCCGGGTAGCGAGCAGTACTTC	CASSLAPGSEQYF
TRBV6-1	-	TRBJ2-5	many	TGTGCCAGCAGTGATACAGGGTTGGAGACCCAGTACTTC	CASSDTGLETQYF
TRBV30	-	TRBJ2-2	many	TGTGCCTGGAGTACTGGATTCTCCACCGGGGAGCTGTTTTTT	CAWSTGFSTGELFF
TRBV14	-	TRBJ2-7	-	TGTGCCAGCAGCCGGTTCGGACCTGCCTACGAGCAGTACTTC	CASSRFGPAYEQYF